This T cell receptor beta chain was identified during a study of identical twins. Study observations and caveats: Less excess twin sharing appeared in beta out-of-frame sequences.

Template switching created a universal primer site, and the cDNA included unique molecular identifiers. Each CDR3 protein gets one entry after TCRdb re-called the 5' RACE reads with MiXCR. The sample holds about 240,000 distinct CDR3 sequences, approximately 7.8% seen once. Germline-derived CDR1 and CDR2 are SGHRS and YFSETQ. CDR3 size: 15 residues. Trimming removed 3 bases from V and 0 bases from J, with 10 bases in between. As for this clonotype: Its antigen remains unidentified.

All donors were healthy, and all were Caucasian. These data also featured in a second study, about yellow fever vaccine responses in identical twins.

The TCR originated in a woman between 18 and 30 years old in good health. The chain has TRBV5-1 and TRBJ2-1; D unclear. Sequenced material: CD8+ T cells sorted from blood. The CDR3, as DNA: TGCGCCAGCAGCTCGACGGCTGACTCCTACAATGAGCAGTTCTTC. Residues: CASSSTADSYNEQFF.